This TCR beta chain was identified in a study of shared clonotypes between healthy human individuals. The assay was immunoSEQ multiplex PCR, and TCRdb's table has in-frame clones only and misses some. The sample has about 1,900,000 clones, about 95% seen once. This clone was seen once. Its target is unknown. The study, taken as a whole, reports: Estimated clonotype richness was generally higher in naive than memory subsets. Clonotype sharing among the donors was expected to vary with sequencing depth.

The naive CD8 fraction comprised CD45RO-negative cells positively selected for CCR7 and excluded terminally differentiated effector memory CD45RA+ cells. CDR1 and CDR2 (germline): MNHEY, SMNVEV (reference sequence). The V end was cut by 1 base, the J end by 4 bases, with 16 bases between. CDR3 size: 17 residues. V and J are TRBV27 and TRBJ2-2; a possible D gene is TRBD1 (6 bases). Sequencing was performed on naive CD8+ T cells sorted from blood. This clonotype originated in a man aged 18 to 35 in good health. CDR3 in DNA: TGTGCCAGCAGTTTATATCACAGGGCAGTCTTCACCGGGGAGCTGTTTTTT. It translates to CASSLYHRAVFTGELFF.